The T cell receptor (beta chain) described here comes from a study of somatic mutations in cytotoxic T cells in rheumatoid arthritis. Study outcomes and limitations: Antigenic targets recognized by the expanded CD8+ clones remained undetermined. Neither rheumatoid arthritis patients nor age-matched healthy controls had significantly different CD8+ T-cell clonality from the other group. Only rheumatoid arthritis patients, not healthy controls, showed CD8+ clonality increasing with age.

Isolation of the CD4+ and CD8+ populations was accomplished via positive magnetic bead selection, with purity assessed by flow cytometry. Method: immunoSEQ multiplex PCR; TCRdb's copy keeps in-frame clones and lacks some. The sample shows 9,500 to 15,000 clones, roughly three quarters of them seen only once. As for this clone: Its antigen is undetermined.

This CDR3 is 14 amino acids long. Germline CDR1 is SNHLY and CDR2 is FYNNEI. Trimming left V 2 bases short and J 5 bases short, with 12 bases between. Specimen: CD8+ T cells sorted from blood. This TCR was recovered from a middle-aged man in good health. The chain recombines TRBV2 with TRBJ1-1; D is unclear. CDR3 coding DNA: TGTGCCAGCAGTGAATACACCCTCGGGACTGAAGCTTTCTTT. Its translation is CASSEYTLGTEAFF.